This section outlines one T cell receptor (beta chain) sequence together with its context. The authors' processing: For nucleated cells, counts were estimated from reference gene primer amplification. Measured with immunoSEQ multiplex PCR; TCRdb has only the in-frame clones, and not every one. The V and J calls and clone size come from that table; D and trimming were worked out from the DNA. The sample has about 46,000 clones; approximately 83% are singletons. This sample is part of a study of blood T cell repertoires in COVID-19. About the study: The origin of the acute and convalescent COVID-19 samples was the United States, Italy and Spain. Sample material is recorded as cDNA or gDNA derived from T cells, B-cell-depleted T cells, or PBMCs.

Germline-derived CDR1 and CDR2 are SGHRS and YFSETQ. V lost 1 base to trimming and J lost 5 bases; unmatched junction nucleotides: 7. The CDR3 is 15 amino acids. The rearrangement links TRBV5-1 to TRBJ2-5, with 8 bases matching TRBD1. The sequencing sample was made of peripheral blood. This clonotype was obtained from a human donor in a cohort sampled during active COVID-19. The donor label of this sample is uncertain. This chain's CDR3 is CASSLLDRVRETQYF. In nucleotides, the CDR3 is TGCGCCAGCAGCTTGTTGGACAGGGTCAGGGAGACCCAGTACTTC.